This TCR beta chain was sequenced for a study of OX40 agonist ivuxolimab in advanced cancers. In the study overall: Ivuxolimab was an agonistic, fully human IgG2 monoclonal antibody directed against OX40 (CD134), a costimulatory receptor. Intravenous ivuxolimab was administered to patients every 2 weeks at six dose levels: 0.01, 0.1, 0.3, 1.5, 3 and 10 mg/kg. Of the roughly 51 patients in dose escalation, 19 had hepatocellular carcinoma, some 15 had melanoma, 9 had renal cell carcinoma and 9 had head and neck cancer. In the dose-escalation cohort, 70% to 90% of patients were male, and the mean age was roughly 60 years with a range of roughly 20 to 80. Patients were allowed to have had prior anti-PD-1, anti-PD-L1 or anti-CTLA-4 therapy, and 30% to 40% of the dose-escalation patients had previously received checkpoint inhibitors. Partial responses occurred in three dose-escalation patients: two with cutaneous melanoma and one with hepatocellular carcinoma. The purpose of peripheral TCRbeta sequencing was to test whether ivuxolimab changed TCR sequence diversity and led to clonal T-cell expansion. The paper covers the monotherapy dose-escalation part of the phase I ivuxolimab trial, which included N ≈ 50 patients.

General study outcomes and caveats: At doses of 0.1 to 3.0 mg/kg, clonal expansion of both CD4+ and CD8+ blood T cells was observed from baseline to week 6. Which antigens the clonally expanded peripheral T cells were specific for was not determined. Partial responders in the 0.1-3.0 mg/kg groups had among the lowest normalized peripheral clonal expansion, especially among CD8+ T cells. Low levels of normalized T-cell clonal expansion were also seen in some patients who did not respond. After ivuxolimab, expanded clones were on average more numerous among CD8+ T cells than among CD4+ T cells.

The trial excluded patients who had a history of autoimmune disease or who were on systemic immunosuppression. Peripheral blood for TCR sequencing was drawn from every dose cohort at baseline, at cycle 4 day 1 and at cycle 7 day 1. The samples were drawn from a first-in-human, open-label, multicenter phase I dose-escalation trial of ivuxolimab. Adults with locally advanced or metastatic melanoma, renal cell carcinoma, hepatocellular carcinoma or head and neck squamous cell carcinoma were enrolled in the trial. CD4+ and CD8+ T cells were sorted separately from peripheral blood before TCR sequencing. To sequence the TCRbeta CDR3 region, genomic DNA was isolated from the sorted cells. The immunoSEQ Assay was used to sequence the TCRbeta CDR3 regions. This is the immuneACCESS table as TCRdb keeps it, with only in-frame sequences that have V and J called. A part of the clones is gone; compared with another copy, unresolved V genes explain less than half, and the rest is unexplained. Recorded for this sample are 77,000 or so clones; more than 80% of them occurred a single time. Clones ranked in the top ten supply roughly 0.53% of the sample.

V is pared back by 8 bases and J by 6 bases, with 17 bases lying between the germline termini. From the germline V gene, CDR1 is MRHNA and CDR2 is SNTAGT. The CDR3 spans 14 residues, from the cysteine through the phenylalanine. Kept here is only the CDR3 DNA, which spans 42 bases and is read in frame from base 1. As for this clone: The antigen it binds to is not known. It has no much larger one-base neighbor in the sample; base qualities were not kept.

This receptor was obtained from an adult with an advanced solid tumor such as melanoma, head and neck, liver or kidney cancer. This specimen was CD4+ or CD8+ T cells sorted from blood, taken in a trial of the OX40 agonist ivuxolimab. The V and J segments used are TRBV6-4 and TRBJ2-1, with a tentative D gene TRBD2 over 6 matching bases. The CDR3 loop reads CASRSDTGGNEQFF. The DNA sequence follows: TGTGCCAGCCGTAGCGATACCGGGGGCAATGAGCAGTTCTTC.